Listed here are 10 T cell receptor beta chains from one sample, sequenced in a study of radiation and T cells in renal cell carcinoma. As to time point: blood 4 weeks post-SBRT, at nephrectomy. Treatment denoted: 15 Gy SBRT to primary tumor, nephrectomy 4 weeks later. The data were produced by immunoSEQ multiplex PCR, yet TCRdb's version contains in-frame clones alone and is incomplete. Of roughly 45,000 clones listed, roughly 82% are singletons. The sample here was blood, taken from a patient whose treatment included radiotherapy and nephrectomy. These receptors came from a woman in her 70s with renal cell carcinoma.

V and J are TRBV9 and TRBJ2-7, with D perhaps matching TRBD1 (5 bases). Trimming removed 3 bases at V and 2 bases at J, with 15 bases between. CDR1 is SGDLS, CDR2 YYNGEE, per germline. This CDR3 spans 15 amino acids. CDR3 sequence (DNA): TGTGCCAGCAGCGCCGGCGCGGACACTGCCTACGAGCAGTACTTC. This codes for CASSAGADTAYEQYF.

V usage is TRBV6-6 and J usage is TRBJ2-7; D gene unclear. CDR1 and CDR2 (germline): MNHNY, SVGAGI (reference sequence). V was pared by 2 bases and J by 5 bases, with 4 bases between. This CDR3 has 11 residues. CDR3 in DNA: TGTGCCAGCAGTTACAGGAACGAGCAGTACTTC. Amino acids: CASSYRNEQYF.

The CDR3 DNA reads as TGTGCCAGCAGCTCGGGACAAAGGGAGACCCAGTACTTC. It yields the protein CASSSGQRETQYF. The rearrangement links TRBV7-2 to TRBJ2-5, with D possibly TRBD1 on 6 matching bases. Germline-derived CDR1 and CDR2 are SGHTA and FQGNSA. V was clipped by 4 bases and J by 5 bases, with 11 bases between them. CDR3 length: 13 residues. Together with reference TRBV7-2 and TRBJ2-5, the CDR3 gives the full variable domain: GAGVSQSPSNKVTEKGKDVELRCDPISGHTALYWYRQSLGQGLEFLIYFQGNSAPDKSGLPSDRFSAERTGGSVSTLTIQRTQQEDSAVYLCASSSGQRETQYFGPGTRLLVL.

The rearrangement links TRBV27 to TRBJ2-1; 8 bases match TRBD2. J gave up 4 bases and V 2 bases, and 1 base lay outside the gene matches. Germline CDR1 is MNHEY and CDR2 is SMNVEV (reference sequence). The CDR3 length is 14 residues. CDR3 in amino acids: CASSLSGGYNEQFF. CDR3 DNA sequence: TGTGCCAGCAGTTTAAGCGGGGGTTACAATGAGCAGTTCTTC.

This clone appeared a few times. V and J are TRBV25-1 and TRBJ1-4; 9 bases match TRBD1. The CDR3 is 14 residues long. After removal of 7 bases from V and 3 bases from J, the junction contained 3 bases not matched to a gene. Germline assignment: CDR1 MGHDK and CDR2 SYGVNS. The CDR3, as DNA: TGTGCCAGCACGACAGGGGGTGCTAATGAAAAACTGTTTTTT. Amino acid sequence: CASTTGGANEKLFF.

This sequence joins TRBV19 and TRBJ2-3; 9 nucleotides agree with TRBD2. This CDR3 is built from 16 residues. Germline V lookup: CDR1 LNHDA, CDR2 SQIVND (reference sequence). Unmatched junction bases numbered 8, after V lost 4 bases and J lost 3 bases. The CDR3 DNA sequence: TGTGCCAGTAGTAACCCTAGACTAGCGGAGACAGATACGCAGTATTTT. It yields the protein CASSNPRLAETDTQYF.

This chain joins TRBV6-1 and TRBJ2-7; the D gene is possibly TRBD2 (7 bases). Germline CDR1 and CDR2: MNHNS and SASEGT. The CDR3 spans 15 residues. Trimming took off 7 bases at V and 2 bases at J, with 18 bases between the two ends. CDR3: CASTRGGAAPYEQYF. The CDR3 DNA reads TGTGCCAGCACCCGAGGGGGGGCCGCACCCTACGAGCAGTACTTC.

Note on this clone: Other DNA sequences from this sample encode an identical CDR3 as well. The chain combines TRBV27 with TRBJ1-2; maybe TRBD1 (6 bases). V lost 5 bases to trimming and J lost 2 bases, with 18 bases between them. From germline, CDR1 is MNHEY and CDR2 SMNVEV (reference sequence). The CDR3 contains 16 residues. In nucleotides, the CDR3 is TGTGCCAGCAGTCCAAGGGACACCATCTGGAACTATGGCTACACCTTC. It is translated as CASSPRDTIWNYGYTF.

This chain links TRBV15 with TRBJ2-5, with TRBD1 matching 8 bases. Germline V gene data show CDR1 as LNHNV and CDR2 as YYDKDF (reference sequence). The CDR3 spans 15 residues. J lost 2 bases, V lost 4 bases, and 6 bases had no gene match. For the CDR3, the DNA is TGTGCCACCAGCACTCGGGACAGGCCACAAGAGACCCAGTACTTC. It encodes CATSTRDRPQETQYF.

The rearrangement uses TRBV10-3 and TRBJ2-7; no reliable D call. The CDR3 consists of 13 residues. Per germline, CDR1 ENHRY and CDR2 SYGVKD. Trimming left V 3 bases short and J 7 bases short, with 13 bases between. CDR3 DNA sequence: TGTGCCATCAGTGATTATGAGGATAAGGAGCAGTACTTC. Residues: CAISDYEDKEQYF.